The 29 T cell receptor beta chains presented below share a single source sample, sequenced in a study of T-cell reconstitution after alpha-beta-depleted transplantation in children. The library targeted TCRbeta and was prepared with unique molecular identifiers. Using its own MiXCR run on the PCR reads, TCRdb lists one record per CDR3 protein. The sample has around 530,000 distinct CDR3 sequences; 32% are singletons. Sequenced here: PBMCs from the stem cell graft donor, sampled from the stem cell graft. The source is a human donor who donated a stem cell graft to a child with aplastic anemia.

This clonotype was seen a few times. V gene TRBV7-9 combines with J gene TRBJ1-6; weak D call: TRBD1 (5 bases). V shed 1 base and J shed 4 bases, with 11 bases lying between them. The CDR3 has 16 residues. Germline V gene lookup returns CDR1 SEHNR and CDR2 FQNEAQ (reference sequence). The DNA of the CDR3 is TGTGCCAGCAGCTTAGAAGGGACCTTGTATAATTCACCCCTCCACTTT. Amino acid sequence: CASSLEGTLYNSPLHF.

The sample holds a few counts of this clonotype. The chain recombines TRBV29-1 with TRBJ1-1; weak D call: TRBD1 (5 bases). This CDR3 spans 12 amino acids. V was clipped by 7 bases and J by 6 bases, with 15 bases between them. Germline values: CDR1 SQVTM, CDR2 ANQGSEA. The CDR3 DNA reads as TGCAGCGGAAAACAGGTTAAGGCTGAAGCTTTCTTT. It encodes CSGKQVKAEAFF.

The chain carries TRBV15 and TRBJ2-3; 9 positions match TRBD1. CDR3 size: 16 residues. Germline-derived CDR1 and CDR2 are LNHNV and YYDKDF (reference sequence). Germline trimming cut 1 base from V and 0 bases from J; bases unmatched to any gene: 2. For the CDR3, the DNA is TGTGCCACCAGCAGAGTCGGGACAGGGAGCACAGATACGCAGTATTTT. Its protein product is CATSRVGTGSTDTQYF.

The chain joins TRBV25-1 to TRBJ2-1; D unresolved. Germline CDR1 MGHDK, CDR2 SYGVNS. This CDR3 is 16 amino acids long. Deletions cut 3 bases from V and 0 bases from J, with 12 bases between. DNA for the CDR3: TGTGCCAGCAGTGACCCCGGGCCAGTCTCCTACAATGAGCAGTTCTTC. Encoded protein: CASSDPGPVSYNEQFF.

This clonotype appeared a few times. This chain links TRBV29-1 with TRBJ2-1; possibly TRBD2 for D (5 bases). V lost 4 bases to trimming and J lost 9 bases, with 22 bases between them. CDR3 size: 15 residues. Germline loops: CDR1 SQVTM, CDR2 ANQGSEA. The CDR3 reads CSVVSASPGFGEQFF. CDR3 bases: TGCAGCGTTGTGTCCGCTAGTCCGGGATTTGGTGAGCAGTTCTTC.

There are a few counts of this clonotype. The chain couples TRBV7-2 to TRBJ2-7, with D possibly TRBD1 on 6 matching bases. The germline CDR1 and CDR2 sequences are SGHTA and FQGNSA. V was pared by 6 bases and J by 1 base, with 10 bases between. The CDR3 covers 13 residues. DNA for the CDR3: TGTGCCAGCAGGAGACAGGCATCCTACGAGCAGTACGTC. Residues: CASRRQASYEQYV.

The CDR3 DNA is TGCAGTGCTAGAGCGTATAAGCGGGGGGTGAGCACAGATACGCAGTATTTT. Its protein product is CSARAYKRGVSTDTQYF. This sequence joins TRBV20-1 and TRBJ2-3, with 9 positions matching TRBD2. The CDR3 is 17 amino acids. V trimming: 1 base; J trimming: 0 bases; junction bases outside the gene matches: 8. Germline V gene lookup returns CDR1 DFQATT and CDR2 SNEGSKA (reference sequence).

The CDR3 coding sequence is TGTGCCAGCAGGCTAGGAGGGTCCAATGAAAAACTGTTTTTT. It is translated as CASRLGGSNEKLFF. The genes are TRBV28 and TRBJ1-4; no firm D call. The length of the CDR3 is 14 residues. V was trimmed by 6 bases and J by 5 bases, leaving 13 bases between them. The germline V gene encodes CDR1 MDHEN and CDR2 SYDVKM.

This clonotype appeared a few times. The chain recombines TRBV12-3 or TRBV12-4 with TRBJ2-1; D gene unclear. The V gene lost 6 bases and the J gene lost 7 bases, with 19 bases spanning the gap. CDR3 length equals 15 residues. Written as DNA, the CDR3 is TGTGCCAGCAGCAGACCCAGGTCAGGAACAAATGAGCAGTTCTTC. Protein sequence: CASSRPRSGTNEQFF.

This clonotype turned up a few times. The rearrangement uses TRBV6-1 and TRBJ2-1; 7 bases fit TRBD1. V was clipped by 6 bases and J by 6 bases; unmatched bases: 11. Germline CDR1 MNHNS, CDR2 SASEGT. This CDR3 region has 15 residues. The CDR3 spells CASSPDRAPFNEQFF. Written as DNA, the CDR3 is TGTGCCAGCAGCCCCGACAGGGCCCCTTTCAATGAGCAGTTCTTC.

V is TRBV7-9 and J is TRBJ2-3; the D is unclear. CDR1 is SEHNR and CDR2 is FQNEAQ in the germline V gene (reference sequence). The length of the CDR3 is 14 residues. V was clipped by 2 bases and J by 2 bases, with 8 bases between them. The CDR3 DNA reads TGTGCCAGCAGCTTACCAGAGCCCACAGATACGCAGTATTTT. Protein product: CASSLPEPTDTQYF.

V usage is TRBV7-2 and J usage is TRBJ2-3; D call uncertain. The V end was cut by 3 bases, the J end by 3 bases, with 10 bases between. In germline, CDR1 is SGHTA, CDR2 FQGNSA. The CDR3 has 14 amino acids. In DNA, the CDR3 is TGTGCCAGCAGCTTCCAGAAGGGAACAGATACGCAGTATTTT. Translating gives CASSFQKGTDTQYF. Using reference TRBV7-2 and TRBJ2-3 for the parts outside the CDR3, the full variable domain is GAGVSQSPSNKVTEKGKDVELRCDPISGHTALYWYRQSLGQGLEFLIYFQGNSAPDKSGLPSDRFSAERTGGSVSTLTIQRTQQEDSAVYLCASSFQKGTDTQYFGPGTRLTVL.

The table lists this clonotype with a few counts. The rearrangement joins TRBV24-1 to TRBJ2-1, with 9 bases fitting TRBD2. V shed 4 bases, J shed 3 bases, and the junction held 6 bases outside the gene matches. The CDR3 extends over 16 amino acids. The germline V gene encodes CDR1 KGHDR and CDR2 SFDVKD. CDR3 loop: CATSEQGLAGYNEQFF. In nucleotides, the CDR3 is TGTGCCACCAGTGAGCAGGGACTAGCAGGCTACAATGAGCAGTTCTTC.

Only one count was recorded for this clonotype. DNA for the CDR3: TGCGCCAGCAGCTCCCCACTTGGATTAGCGGGAAAGGGTGAGCAGTTCTTC. This codes for CASSSPLGLAGKGEQFF. V gene TRBV5-1 combines with J gene TRBJ2-1, with TRBD2 matching 8 bases. Germline V gives CDR1 SGHRS, CDR2 YFSETQ. The CDR3 consists of 17 residues. Trimming removed 3 bases from V and 9 bases from J; junction bases left unmatched: 17.

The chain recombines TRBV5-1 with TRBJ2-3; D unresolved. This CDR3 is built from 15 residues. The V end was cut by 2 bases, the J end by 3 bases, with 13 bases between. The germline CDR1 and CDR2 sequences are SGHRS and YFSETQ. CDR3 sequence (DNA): TGCGCCAGCAGCTTATTGTTGGGCGAGACAGATACGCAGTATTTT. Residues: CASSLLLGETDTQYF.

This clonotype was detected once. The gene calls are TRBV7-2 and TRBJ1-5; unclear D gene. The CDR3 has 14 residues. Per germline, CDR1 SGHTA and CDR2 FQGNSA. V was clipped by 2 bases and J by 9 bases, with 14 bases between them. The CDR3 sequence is CASSLRATRLPQHF. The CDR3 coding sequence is TGTGCCAGCAGCTTACGCGCGACGCGTCTGCCCCAGCATTTT.

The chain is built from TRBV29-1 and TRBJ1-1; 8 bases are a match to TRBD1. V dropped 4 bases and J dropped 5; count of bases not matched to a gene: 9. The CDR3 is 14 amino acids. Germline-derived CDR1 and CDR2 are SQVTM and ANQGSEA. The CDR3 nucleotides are TGCAGCGTTGTGGTGCAGGGGGCTTGGACTGAAGCTTTCTTT. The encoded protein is CSVVVQGAWTEAFF.

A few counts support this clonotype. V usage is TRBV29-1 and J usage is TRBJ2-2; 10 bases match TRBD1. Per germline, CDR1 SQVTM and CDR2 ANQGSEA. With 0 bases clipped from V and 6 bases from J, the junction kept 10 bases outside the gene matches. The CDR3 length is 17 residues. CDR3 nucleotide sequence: TGCAGCGTTGAAGAGTTGGGAGGACAGGGGGTTGCCGGGGAGCTGTTTTTT. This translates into CSVEELGGQGVAGELFF.

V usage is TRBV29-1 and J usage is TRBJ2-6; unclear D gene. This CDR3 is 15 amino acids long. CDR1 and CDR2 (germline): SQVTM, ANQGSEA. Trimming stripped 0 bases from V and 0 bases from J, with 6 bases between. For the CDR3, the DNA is TGCAGCGTTGAAGATCCATTCTCTGGGGCCAACGTCCTGACTTTC. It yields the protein CSVEDPFSGANVLTF.

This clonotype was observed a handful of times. Here the CDR3 reads CASSPKRRAGQGNEKLFF. CDR3 bases: TGCGCCAGCAGCCCAAAACGAAGGGCGGGACAGGGTAATGAAAAACTGTTTTTT. The chain couples TRBV4-3 to TRBJ1-4; 9 nucleotides agree with TRBD1. This CDR3 has 18 amino acids. V lost 4 bases to trimming and J lost 4 bases; unmatched junction nucleotides: 13. The germline CDR1 and CDR2 sequences are LGHNA and YSLEER.

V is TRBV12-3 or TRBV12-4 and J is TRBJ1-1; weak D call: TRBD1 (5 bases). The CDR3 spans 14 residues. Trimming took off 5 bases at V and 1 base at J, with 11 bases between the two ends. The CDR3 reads CASSRLQGNTEAFF. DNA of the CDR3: TGTGCCAGCAGTCGACTCCAGGGGAACACTGAAGCTTTCTTT.

Here the CDR3 reads CASSAGTGISYNEQFF. CDR3 bases: TGTGCCAGCAGCGCCGGGACAGGGATTTCCTACAATGAGCAGTTCTTC. This chain uses TRBV7-9 with TRBJ2-1, with 9 bases lining up with TRBD1. The V gene's germline CDR1 is SEHNR and CDR2 FQNEAQ (reference sequence). The CDR3 spans 16 residues. The trim removed 5 bases at V and 1 base at J, leaving 6 bases unmatched.

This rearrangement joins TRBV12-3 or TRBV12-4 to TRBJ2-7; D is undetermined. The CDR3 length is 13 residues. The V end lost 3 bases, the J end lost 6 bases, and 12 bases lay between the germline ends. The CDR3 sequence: CASSLIFTSEQYV. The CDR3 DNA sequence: TGTGCCAGCAGTTTGATCTTTACGAGCGAGCAGTACGTC.

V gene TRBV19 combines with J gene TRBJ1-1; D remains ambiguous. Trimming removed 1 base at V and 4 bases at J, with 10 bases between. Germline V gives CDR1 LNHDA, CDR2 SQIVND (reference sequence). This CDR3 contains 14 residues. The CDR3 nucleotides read TGTGCCAGTAGTATAGGGCCGGGCGCCACTGAAGCTTTCTTT. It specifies CASSIGPGATEAFF.

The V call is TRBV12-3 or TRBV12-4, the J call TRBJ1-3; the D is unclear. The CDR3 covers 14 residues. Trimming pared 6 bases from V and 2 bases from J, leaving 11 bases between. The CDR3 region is CASRWTRAGNTIYF. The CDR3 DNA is TGTGCCAGCAGGTGGACGAGGGCTGGAAACACCATATATTTT.

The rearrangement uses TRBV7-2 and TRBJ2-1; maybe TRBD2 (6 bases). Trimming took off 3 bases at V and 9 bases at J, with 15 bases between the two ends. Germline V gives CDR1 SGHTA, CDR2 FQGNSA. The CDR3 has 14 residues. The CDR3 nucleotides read TGTGCCAGCAGCTTCTTAGCGGTGGGCGTTGAGCAGTTCTTC. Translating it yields CASSFLAVGVEQFF.

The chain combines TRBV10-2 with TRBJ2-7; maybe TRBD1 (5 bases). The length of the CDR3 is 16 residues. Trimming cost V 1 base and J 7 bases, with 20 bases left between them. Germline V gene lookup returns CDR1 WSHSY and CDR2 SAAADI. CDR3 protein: CASSEWRVGEMGEQYV. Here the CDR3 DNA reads TGCGCCAGCAGTGAGTGGAGAGTAGGGGAAATGGGGGAGCAGTACGTC.

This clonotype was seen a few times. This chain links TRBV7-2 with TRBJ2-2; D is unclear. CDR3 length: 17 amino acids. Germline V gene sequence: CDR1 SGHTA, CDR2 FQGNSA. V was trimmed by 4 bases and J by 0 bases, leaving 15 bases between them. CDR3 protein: CASSWSWRSSNTGELFF. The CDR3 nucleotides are TGTGCCAGCAGCTGGAGTTGGCGGAGCTCGAACACCGGGGAGCTGTTTTTT.

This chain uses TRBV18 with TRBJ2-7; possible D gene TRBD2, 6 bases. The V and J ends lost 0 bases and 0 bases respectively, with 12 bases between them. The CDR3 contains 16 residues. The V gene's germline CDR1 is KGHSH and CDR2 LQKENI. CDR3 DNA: TGTGCCAGCTCACCACCGGGACTTAGCAGCTCCTACGAGCAGTACTTC. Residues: CASSPPGLSSSYEQYF. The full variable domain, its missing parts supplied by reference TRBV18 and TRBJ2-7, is NAGVMQNPRHLVRRRGQEARLRCSPMKGHSHVYWYRQLPEEGLKFMVYLQKENIIDESGMPKERFSAEFPKEGPSILRIQQVVRGDSAAYFCASSPPGLSSSYEQYFGPGTRLTVT.